This T cell receptor beta chain was sequenced in a study of cytotoxic CD8 clonotypes in ibrutinib-treated CLL. The CDR3 has 14 residues. Germline V gene data show CDR1 as LNHDA and CDR2 as SQIVND (reference sequence). V gave up 7 bases and J gave up 0 bases, with 9 bases separating them. This clone was observed a single time. Generated by immunoSEQ multiplex PCR, the TCRdb table keeps only in-frame clones and is missing some. The table lists about 310,000 clones, 80% of them singletons. The TCR originated in a human donor with chronic lymphocytic leukemia. This specimen consisted of PBMCs, obtained before ibrutinib treatment. The chain couples TRBV19 to TRBJ2-2; the D gene is possibly TRBD1 (5 bases). Here the CDR3 reads CASMGPSNTGELFF. The CDR3 DNA is TGTGCCAGTATGGGGCCCTCGAACACCGGGGAGCTGTTTTTT.